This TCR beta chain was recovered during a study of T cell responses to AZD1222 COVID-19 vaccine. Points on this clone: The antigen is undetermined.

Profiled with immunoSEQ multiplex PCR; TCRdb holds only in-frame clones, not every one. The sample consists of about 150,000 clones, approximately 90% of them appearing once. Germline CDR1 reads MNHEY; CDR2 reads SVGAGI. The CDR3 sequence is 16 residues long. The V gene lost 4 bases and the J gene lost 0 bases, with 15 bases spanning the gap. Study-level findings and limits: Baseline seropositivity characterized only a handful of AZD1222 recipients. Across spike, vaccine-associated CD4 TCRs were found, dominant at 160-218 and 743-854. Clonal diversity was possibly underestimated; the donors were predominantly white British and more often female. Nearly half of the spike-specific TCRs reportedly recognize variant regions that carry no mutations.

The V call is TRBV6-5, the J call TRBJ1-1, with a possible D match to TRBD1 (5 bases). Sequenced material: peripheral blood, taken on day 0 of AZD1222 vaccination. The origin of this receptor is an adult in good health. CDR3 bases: TGTGCCAGCAGTTTCGGACATGCCTTTATGAACACTGAAGCTTTCTTT. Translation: CASSFGHAFMNTEAFF.